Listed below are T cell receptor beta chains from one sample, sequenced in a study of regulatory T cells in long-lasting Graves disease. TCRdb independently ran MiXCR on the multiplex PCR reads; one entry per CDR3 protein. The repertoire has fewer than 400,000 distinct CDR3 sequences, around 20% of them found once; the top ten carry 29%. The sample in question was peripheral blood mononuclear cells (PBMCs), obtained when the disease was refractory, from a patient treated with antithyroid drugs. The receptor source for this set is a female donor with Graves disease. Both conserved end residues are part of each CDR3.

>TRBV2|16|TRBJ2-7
CASSATGQGAAYEQYF
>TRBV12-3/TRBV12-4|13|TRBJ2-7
CASSLVGRNEQYF
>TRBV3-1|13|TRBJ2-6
CAAGISGANVLTF
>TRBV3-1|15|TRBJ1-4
CASSYGRQGRRKLFF
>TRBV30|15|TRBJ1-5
CAWSQGSLGNQPQHF
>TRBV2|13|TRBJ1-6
CASNRQGNSPLHF
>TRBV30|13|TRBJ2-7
CAWRTGVKDEQYF
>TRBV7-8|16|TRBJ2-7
CASSSTTGIEAYEQYF
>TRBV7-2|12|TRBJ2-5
CASSVTGETQYF
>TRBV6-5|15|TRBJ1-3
CASSSTGPSGNTIYF
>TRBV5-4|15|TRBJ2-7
CASSPRLAGPHEQYF
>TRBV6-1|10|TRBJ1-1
CASSERAAFF
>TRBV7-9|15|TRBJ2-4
CASSLTRGMENIQYF
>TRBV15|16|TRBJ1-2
CATSSGRWGGNYGYTF
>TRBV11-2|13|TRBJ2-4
CASRILAKNIQYF
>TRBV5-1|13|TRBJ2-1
CASRASGSDEQFF
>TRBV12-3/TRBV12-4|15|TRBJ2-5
CASSPRQGVQETQYF
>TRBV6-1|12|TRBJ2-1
CASRRTSAEQFF
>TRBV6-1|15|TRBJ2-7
CASSDRTRVFLEQYF
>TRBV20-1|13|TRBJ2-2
CSAREGTTGELFF
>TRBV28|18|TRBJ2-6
CASSSTGFRVSGANVLTF
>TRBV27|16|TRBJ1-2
CASSFSPITGDYGYTF
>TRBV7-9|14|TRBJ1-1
CASSQGQGKTEAFF
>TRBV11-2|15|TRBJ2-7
CASSLLVGGWYEQYF
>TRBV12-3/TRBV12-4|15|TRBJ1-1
CASSPGTGGNTEAFF
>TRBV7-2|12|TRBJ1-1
CASSRQQGEAFF
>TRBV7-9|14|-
CASSPRMPNNEQFF
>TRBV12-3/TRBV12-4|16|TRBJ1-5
CASSLSWGRSNQPQHF
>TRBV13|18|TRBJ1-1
CASSLGWGQGAFNTEAFF
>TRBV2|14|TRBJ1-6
CASRRDTDHSPLHF
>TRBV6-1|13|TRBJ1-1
CASSPGSDTEAFF
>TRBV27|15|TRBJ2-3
CASSPGAGAADTQYF
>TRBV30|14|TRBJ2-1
CAWSVLTGYNEQFF
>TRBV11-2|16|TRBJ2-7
CASSLGPGQGAGEQYF
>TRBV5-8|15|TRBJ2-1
CASSSGLQNYNEQFF
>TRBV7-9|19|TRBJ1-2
CASSLENLPLSSTHYGYTF
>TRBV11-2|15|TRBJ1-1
CASSSVRGKDTEAFF
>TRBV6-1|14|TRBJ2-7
CASSTLDKSYEQYF
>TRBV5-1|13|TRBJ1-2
CASSLEWGYGYTF
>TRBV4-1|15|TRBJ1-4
CASRLLKGASEKLFF
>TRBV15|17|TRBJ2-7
CATSRDPLRDRDDEQYF
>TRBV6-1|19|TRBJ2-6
CASRDQGTRTYSGANVLTF
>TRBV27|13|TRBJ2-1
CASHESGGGRQFF
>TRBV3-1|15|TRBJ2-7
CASSQDLQGSYEQYF
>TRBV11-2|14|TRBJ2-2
CASSLRANTGELFF
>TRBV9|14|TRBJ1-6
CASSFKGRASPLHF
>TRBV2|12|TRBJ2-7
CASTQDGDLRYF
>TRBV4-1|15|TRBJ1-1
CASSQSDRRNTEAFF